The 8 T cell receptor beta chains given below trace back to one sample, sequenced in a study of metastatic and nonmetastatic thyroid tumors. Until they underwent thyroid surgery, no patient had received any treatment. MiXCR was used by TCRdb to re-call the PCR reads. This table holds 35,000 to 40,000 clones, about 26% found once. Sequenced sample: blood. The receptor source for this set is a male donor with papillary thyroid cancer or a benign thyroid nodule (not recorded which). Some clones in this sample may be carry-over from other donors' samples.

The CDR3 reads CAISEGATNTEAFF. The CDR3 DNA is TGTGCCATCAGTGAGGGGGCCACGAACACTGAAGCTTTCTTT. The chain has TRBV10-3 and TRBJ1-1; a weak D match, TRBD1 (5 bases). Trimming took off 2 bases at V and 1 base at J, with 8 bases between the two ends. The CDR3 length is 14 residues. Germline CDR1 is ENHRY and CDR2 is SYGVKD.

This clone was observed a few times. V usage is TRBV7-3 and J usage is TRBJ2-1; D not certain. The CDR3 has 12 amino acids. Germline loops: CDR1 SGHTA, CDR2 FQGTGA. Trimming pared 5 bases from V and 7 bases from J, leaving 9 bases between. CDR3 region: CASSISGNEQFF. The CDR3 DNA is TGTGCCAGCAGCATTAGTGGGAATGAGCAGTTCTTC.

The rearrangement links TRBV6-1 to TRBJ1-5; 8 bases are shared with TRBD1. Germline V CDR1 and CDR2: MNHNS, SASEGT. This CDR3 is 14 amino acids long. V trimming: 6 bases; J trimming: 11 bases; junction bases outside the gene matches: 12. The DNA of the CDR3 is TGTGCCAGCAGGAAGGGACAGGCCAATGTGGCCCAGCATTTT. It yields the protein CASRKGQANVAQHF.

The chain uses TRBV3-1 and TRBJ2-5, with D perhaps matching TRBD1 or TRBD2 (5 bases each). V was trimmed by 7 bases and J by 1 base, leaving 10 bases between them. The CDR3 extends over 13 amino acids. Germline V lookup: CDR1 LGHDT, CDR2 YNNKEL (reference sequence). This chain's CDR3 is CASTWDVQETQYF. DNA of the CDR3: TGTGCCAGCACCTGGGACGTCCAAGAGACCCAGTACTTC.

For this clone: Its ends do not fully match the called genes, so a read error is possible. CDR3 bases: TGTGCCAGCAGTTTAGGGACTAGCACAGATACTCAGTATTTT. As protein: CASSLGTSTDTQYF. V usage is TRBV6-5 and J usage is TRBJ2-3; 9 nucleotides agree with TRBD2. The CDR3 runs 14 residues. The V gene's germline CDR1 is MNHEY and CDR2 SVGAGI.

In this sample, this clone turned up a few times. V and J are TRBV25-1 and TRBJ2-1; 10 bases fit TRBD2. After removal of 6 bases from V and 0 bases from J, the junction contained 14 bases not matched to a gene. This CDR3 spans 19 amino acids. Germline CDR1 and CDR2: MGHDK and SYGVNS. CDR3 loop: CASSFGGLAGASSYNEQFF. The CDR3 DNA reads TGTGCCAGCAGCTTCGGGGGCCTAGCGGGAGCCAGCTCCTACAATGAGCAGTTCTTC.

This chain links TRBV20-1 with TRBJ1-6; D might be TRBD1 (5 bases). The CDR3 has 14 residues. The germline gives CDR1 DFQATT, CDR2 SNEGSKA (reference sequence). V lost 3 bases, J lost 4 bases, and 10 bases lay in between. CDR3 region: CSARTGEYNSPLHF. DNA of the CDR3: TGCAGTGCTAGGACGGGGGAATATAATTCACCCCTCCACTTT.

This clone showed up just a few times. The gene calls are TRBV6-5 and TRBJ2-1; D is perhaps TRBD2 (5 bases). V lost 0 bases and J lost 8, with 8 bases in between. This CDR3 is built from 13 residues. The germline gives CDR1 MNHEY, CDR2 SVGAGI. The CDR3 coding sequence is TGTGCCAGCAGTTACTCGGGAGATGATGAGCAGTTCTTC. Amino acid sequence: CASSYSGDDEQFF.